This TCR beta chain came from a study of Ad26.COV2.S vaccination and SARS-CoV-2 variants. In the study overall: The donor belonged to the COV1001 Ad26.COV2.S trial arm.

TCRdb's table, derived via immunoSEQ multiplex PCR, lists solely in-frame clones and lacks some. The data show 200,000 to 250,000 clones, with around 87% seen just once and about 10% held by the top ten. Treatment here: around 19 received Ad26.COV2.S at low or high dose, single or two shots; about 5 received placebo; per-sample allocation not given. Day 63 after the first injection of vaccine or placebo was the sampling time. The individual, an adult aged 18-55 years, was a donor in Boston. J lost 2 bases, V lost 6 bases, and 6 bases had no gene match. CDR3 length: 14 residues. Germline loops: CDR1 MNHEY, CDR2 SVGEGT.

The source material was peripheral blood, sampled in a trial of Ad26.COV2.S vaccine versus placebo. V and J are TRBV6-2 or TRBV6-3 and TRBJ2-7; 8 bases line up with TRBD2. This clonotype was obtained from a person between 18 and 65 years old who received the Ad26.COV2.S COVID-19 vaccine or a placebo. CDR3 sequence (DNA): TGTGCCAGCAGCCCTAGCGGGTGGACCTACGAGCAGTACTTC. This sequence encodes CASSPSGWTYEQYF.